This is a list of T cell receptor beta chains from one sample in a study of control samples from healthy donors and cancer patients. The data were produced by immunoSEQ multiplex PCR, yet TCRdb's version contains in-frame clones alone and is incomplete. The sample shows 150,000 to 200,000 clones, 85% to 95% of them seen only once. Sequenced material: blood. The receptor set was obtained from a woman aged 60-75 years in good health. Both conserved end residues are part of each CDR3. D genes are given only for firm matches. For some rows the clone size is stated as once, few or many, or as a class when expanded; others skip it.

CDR3 protein: CASSTSTGVDSPYGYTF
CDR3 DNA: TGTGCCAGCTCTACATCGACAGGGGTCGACTCACCTTATGGCTACACCTTC
V gene: TRBV18
D gene: TRBD1
clone size: NA
J gene: TRBJ1-2

CDR3 protein: CASSFQTGGEQYF
CDR3 DNA: TGTGCCAGCAGCTTCCAGACAGGGGGTGAGCAGTACTTC
V gene: TRBV11-2
D gene: TRBD1
clone size: NA
J gene: TRBJ2-7

CDR3 protein: CASSQGHGQSNTEAFF
CDR3 DNA: TGTGCCAGCTCACAGGGACATGGACAATCGAACACTGAAGCTTTCTTT
V gene: TRBV18
D gene: NA
clone size: once
J gene: TRBJ1-1

CDR3 protein: CASPTGYGYTF
CDR3 DNA: TGTGCCAGCCCCACCGGTTATGGCTACACCTTC
V gene: TRBV7-2
D gene: NA
clone size: NA
J gene: TRBJ1-2

CDR3 protein: CASSVEQGAWYGYTF
CDR3 DNA: TGTGCCAGCAGCGTAGAACAGGGGGCTTGGTATGGCTACACCTTC
V gene: TRBV9
D gene: TRBD1
clone size: NA
J gene: TRBJ1-2

CDR3 protein: CASSPPGDVSYEQYF
CDR3 DNA: TGTGCCAGCTCACCACCCGGGGACGTGTCCTACGAGCAGTACTTC
V gene: TRBV18
D gene: NA
clone size: NA
J gene: TRBJ2-7

CDR3 protein: CASSLMGYGNTIYF
CDR3 DNA: TGTGCCAGCAGCTTAATGGGGTATGGAAACACCATATATTTT
V gene: TRBV7-2
D gene: NA
clone size: NA
J gene: TRBJ1-3

CDR3 protein: CASSPLSWGSQDGYTF
CDR3 DNA: TGTGCCAGCAGTCCCCTTTCGTGGGGTTCCCAGGATGGCTACACCTTC
V gene: TRBV27
D gene: NA
clone size: NA
J gene: TRBJ1-2

CDR3 protein: CAISQTSGTDEKLFF
CDR3 DNA: TGTGCCATCAGTCAAACCTCCGGGACAGATGAAAAACTGTTTTTT
V gene: TRBV10-3
D gene: TRBD1
clone size: NA
J gene: TRBJ1-4

CDR3 protein: CASSSPLRDRGWYGYTF
CDR3 DNA: TGTGCCAGTAGTTCACCTCTCCGGGACAGGGGTTGGTATGGCTACACCTTC
V gene: TRBV19
D gene: TRBD1
clone size: NA
J gene: TRBJ1-2

CDR3 protein: CASSPSRPGGYGYTF
CDR3 DNA: TGTGCCAGCAGCCCCTCAAGGCCCGGTGGCTATGGCTACACCTTC
V gene: TRBV6-5
D gene: NA
clone size: once
J gene: TRBJ1-2

CDR3 protein: CASSRGGVTGELFF
CDR3 DNA: TGTGCCAGCAGCCGGGGAGGGGTGACCGGGGAGCTGTTTTTT
V gene: TRBV5-4
D gene: TRBD2
clone size: once
J gene: TRBJ2-2

CDR3 protein: CASSYLVQGLGTEAFF
CDR3 DNA: TGTGCCAGCAGTTACTTAGTACAGGGATTGGGCACTGAAGCTTTCTTT
V gene: TRBV6-5
D gene: NA
clone size: once
J gene: TRBJ1-1

CDR3 protein: CAWTRPPGSNSAFF
CDR3 DNA: TGTGCCTGGACCCGGCCTCCGGGGTCAAATTCAGCTTTCTTT
V gene: TRBV30
D gene: NA
clone size: NA
J gene: TRBJ1-1

CDR3 protein: CASSGFGGALTDTQYF
CDR3 DNA: TGTGCCAGCAGCGGATTCGGAGGGGCCCTCACAGATACGCAGTATTTT
V gene: TRBV5-4
D gene: NA
clone size: once
J gene: TRBJ2-3

CDR3 protein: CASTLSMNTEAFF
CDR3 DNA: TGTGCCAGCACTCTAAGCATGAACACTGAAGCTTTCTTT
V gene: TRBV6-5
D gene: NA
clone size: NA
J gene: TRBJ1-1

CDR3 protein: CASSLSETGGLSGYTF
CDR3 DNA: TGTGCCAGCAGCTTAAGTGAAACAGGTGGGCTTAGTGGCTACACCTTC
V gene: TRBV11-2
D gene: NA
clone size: NA
J gene: TRBJ1-2

CDR3 protein: CASSREATEARPNNEQFF
CDR3 DNA: TGTGCCAGCAGCCGGGAGGCCACGGAGGCAAGGCCCAACAATGAGCAGTTCTTC
V gene: TRBV3-1/TRBV3-2
D gene: NA
clone size: NA
J gene: TRBJ2-1

CDR3 protein: CASSQSTGVAETQYF
CDR3 DNA: TGCGCCAGCAGCCAATCAACAGGGGTAGCAGAGACCCAGTACTTC
V gene: TRBV4-3
D gene: TRBD1
clone size: NA
J gene: TRBJ2-5

CDR3 protein: CASRSPTGDTEAFF
CDR3 DNA: TGTGCCAGCAGATCACCTACAGGGGACACTGAAGCTTTCTTT
V gene: TRBV6-5
D gene: TRBD1
clone size: NA
J gene: TRBJ1-1

CDR3 protein: CASSYFGAGNGYTF
CDR3 DNA: TGTGCCAGCAGTTACTTTGGAGCAGGGAATGGCTACACCTTC
V gene: TRBV6-6
D gene: NA
clone size: NA
J gene: TRBJ1-2

CDR3 protein: CASSPRTGRNYGYTF
CDR3 DNA: TGTGCCAGCAGTCCCCGGACAGGGCGTAACTATGGCTACACCTTC
V gene: TRBV6-5
D gene: TRBD1
clone size: NA
J gene: TRBJ1-2

CDR3 protein: CASSLSPGPYEQYF
CDR3 DNA: TGTGCCAGCAGCTTATCGCCAGGGCCCTACGAGCAGTACTTC
V gene: TRBV7-3
D gene: NA
clone size: NA
J gene: TRBJ2-7

CDR3 protein: CASSWGTGLGTYEQYF
CDR3 DNA: TGTGCCAGCAGCTGGGGGACAGGGCTAGGGACCTACGAGCAGTACTTC
V gene: TRBV5-6
D gene: TRBD1
clone size: NA
J gene: TRBJ2-7

CDR3 protein: CASSLVPGNEQFF
CDR3 DNA: TGTGCCAGCAGCTTGGTCCCGGGGAATGAGCAGTTCTTC
V gene: TRBV5-6
D gene: NA
clone size: NA
J gene: TRBJ2-1

CDR3 protein: CASSMTGRQPSPSSYGYTF
CDR3 DNA: TGTGCCAGTAGTATGACCGGCAGACAACCCTCGCCCAGCTCCTATGGCTACACCTTC
V gene: TRBV19
D gene: NA
clone size: NA
J gene: TRBJ1-2

CDR3 protein: CASSLGHLRNSPLHF
CDR3 DNA: TGTGCCAGCAGCTTAGGGCATCTTCGGAATTCACCCCTCCACTTT
V gene: TRBV7-3
D gene: NA
clone size: NA
J gene: TRBJ1-6

CDR3 protein: CASSGQIQETQYF
CDR3 DNA: TGTGCCAGCAGTGGACAGATCCAAGAGACCCAGTACTTC
V gene: TRBV27
D gene: NA
clone size: NA
J gene: TRBJ2-5

CDR3 protein: CASSYFSGGAYNEQFF
CDR3 DNA: TGTGCCAGCAGTTACTTTAGCGGGGGCGCCTACAATGAGCAGTTCTTC
V gene: TRBV6-6
D gene: TRBD2
clone size: NA
J gene: TRBJ2-1

CDR3 protein: CASSPGTCYGYTF
CDR3 DNA: TGTGCCAGCAGCCCCGGGACTTGCTATGGCTACACCTTC
V gene: TRBV21-1
D gene: NA
clone size: NA
J gene: TRBJ1-2

CDR3 protein: CASSGQGSIDTQYF
CDR3 DNA: TGTGCCAGCAGTGGGCAGGGGAGTATAGATACGCAGTATTTT
V gene: TRBV2
D gene: NA
clone size: NA
J gene: TRBJ2-3

CDR3 protein: CASSLLTGDFSYEQYF
CDR3 DNA: TGTGCCAGCAGTCTCCTGACAGGCGATTTTTCCTACGAGCAGTACTTC
V gene: TRBV6-6
D gene: NA
clone size: NA
J gene: TRBJ2-7

CDR3 protein: CASSLGRGGKPSTDTQYF
CDR3 DNA: TGTGCCAGCAGCTTAGGGCGGGGGGGCAAACCTAGCACAGATACGCAGTATTTT
V gene: TRBV7-3
D gene: TRBD2
clone size: NA
J gene: TRBJ2-3

CDR3 protein: CASRIDSSGANVLTF
CDR3 DNA: TGTGCCAGCAGAATCGACAGCTCTGGGGCCAACGTCCTGACTTTC
V gene: TRBV6-6
D gene: NA
clone size: NA
J gene: TRBJ2-6

CDR3 protein: CASSPLTPATNEKLFF
CDR3 DNA: TGTGCCAGCTCACCATTAACTCCAGCAACTAATGAAAAACTGTTTTTT
V gene: TRBV18
D gene: NA
clone size: NA
J gene: TRBJ1-4

CDR3 protein: CASSLDLWDSTQHF
CDR3 DNA: TGTGCCAGCAGCTTAGACCTCTGGGACAGCACCCAGCATTTT
V gene: TRBV11-2
D gene: TRBD1
clone size: NA
J gene: TRBJ1-5

CDR3 protein: CASTVAVANSPLHF
CDR3 DNA: TGCGCCAGCACGGTCGCAGTGGCTAATTCACCCCTCCACTTT
V gene: TRBV4-1
D gene: NA
clone size: few
J gene: TRBJ1-6